Sequencing of this TCR beta chain was carried out in a study of T cell changes during pregnancy in multiple sclerosis. The repertoire was sequenced with immunoSEQ multiplex PCR; TCRdb's copy has only in-frame clones and lacks some. Of about 110,000 clones in the sample, around 92% were seen once. This CDR3 contains 13 residues. Germline V gene data show CDR1 as KGHSH and CDR2 as LQKENI. The V gene lost 5 bases and the J gene lost 2 bases, with 6 bases spanning the gap. This specimen consisted of peripheral blood, obtained after pregnancy. V is TRBV18 and J is TRBJ2-2; no clear D gene. The receptor comes from a female donor with multiple sclerosis, enrolled in a pregnancy study. The CDR3 loop is CASSIDNTGELFF. DNA of the CDR3: TGTGCCAGCTCAATAGATAACACCGGGGAGCTGTTTTTT.